What follows describes a single T cell receptor (beta chain). Antigen specificity is unknown. Germline V gene sequence: CDR1 WSHSY, CDR2 SAAADI. The CDR3 is made up of 14 amino acids. The V gene lost 2 bases and the J gene lost 5 bases, with 13 bases spanning the gap. These data originate in a study of shared clonotypes between healthy human individuals. Each PCR replicate from the sorted subsets contained about 200 ng DNA, which is about 30,000 T cell genomes. Clones were read by immunoSEQ multiplex PCR, and TCRdb kept only the in-frame ones, dropping some. The sample contains hundreds of thousands of clones, 72% of which appear only once. General study results and limits: Few donors restricted represented genetic and exposure-history diversity. Naive CD4 clonotypes overlapped across a few donors at 4.5% to 5.5%.

The clonotype originates from a woman aged 25-40 years in good health. Sequencing was performed on memory CD4+ T cells sorted from blood. Documented subset: CD45RA-negative fraction. The V gene is TRBV10-2, the J gene TRBJ2-7, with D possibly TRBD1 on 5 matching bases. DNA for the CDR3: TGCGCCAGCAGTGAGACCCAGGGAAGTAACGAGCAGTACTTC. Translated, it gives CASSETQGSNEQYF.